This is a list of T cell receptor beta chains from one sample in a study of cytomegalovirus exposure and HLA in healthy donors. Some clones are missing from TCRdb's copy, which holds only in-frame ones; the method was immunoSEQ multiplex PCR. The repertoire includes approximately 51,000 clones, 81% of them detected once, and 2.5% sits in the top ten. The sample was PBMCs. The source of these receptors is a boy younger than 18 in good health and CMV-seropositive. Each CDR3 is given with its conserved first and last residue. The order of the fields is clone size, V gene, D gene, J gene, CDR3 protein, CDR3 DNA. The D gene is left open where the match is weak. Expanded clones are given a class, and other clones once, few, many or no size at all.

clone size: .
V gene: TRBV10-2
D gene: .
J gene: TRBJ1-2
CDR3 protein: CASSSTRTYGYTF
CDR3 DNA: TGCGCCAGCAGTAGTACAAGAACCTATGGCTACACCTTC

clone size: .
V gene: TRBV7-8
D gene: .
J gene: TRBJ2-7
CDR3 protein: CASSPNSEQYF
CDR3 DNA: TGTGCCAGCAGCCCCAACAGCGAGCAGTACTTC

clone size: .
V gene: TRBV2
D gene: .
J gene: TRBJ2-6
CDR3 protein: CASSDSKGSGSGANVLTF
CDR3 DNA: TGTGCCAGCAGTGACTCTAAAGGGTCAGGGTCAGGGGCCAACGTCCTGACTTTC

clone size: once
V gene: TRBV4-1
D gene: .
J gene: TRBJ2-7
CDR3 protein: CASSQVRSGDEQYF
CDR3 DNA: TGCGCCAGCAGCCAAGTCCGCTCGGGGGACGAGCAGTACTTC

clone size: once
V gene: TRBV9
D gene: .
J gene: TRBJ2-7
CDR3 protein: CASSVDAGEQYF
CDR3 DNA: TGTGCCAGCAGCGTAGATGCAGGGGAGCAGTACTTC

clone size: .
V gene: TRBV4-1
D gene: .
J gene: TRBJ2-1
CDR3 protein: CASSQVGGLYNEQFF
CDR3 DNA: TGCGCCAGCAGCCAAGTAGGGGGTCTTTACAATGAGCAGTTCTTC

clone size: .
V gene: TRBV5-1
D gene: TRBD1
J gene: TRBJ2-7
CDR3 protein: CASSLGGGSEQYF
CDR3 DNA: TGCGCCAGCAGCTTGGGAGGGGGCTCGGAGCAGTACTTC

clone size: .
V gene: TRBV4-1
D gene: .
J gene: TRBJ2-5
CDR3 protein: CASSQVRASGQETQYF
CDR3 DNA: TGCGCCAGCAGCCAAGTTCGGGCAAGCGGCCAAGAGACCCAGTACTTC

clone size: .
V gene: TRBV5-1
D gene: TRBD2
J gene: TRBJ2-1
CDR3 protein: CASSLDAEGGGLISYNEQFF
CDR3 DNA: TGCGCCAGCAGCTTGGATGCCGAAGGCGGGGGGCTAATTTCCTACAATGAGCAGTTCTTC

clone size: .
V gene: TRBV13
D gene: .
J gene: TRBJ1-2
CDR3 protein: CASSLRGGGKGYTF
CDR3 DNA: TGTGCCAGCAGCTTACGGGGGGGCGGGAAGGGCTACACCTTC

clone size: once
V gene: TRBV27
D gene: TRBD1
J gene: TRBJ1-2
CDR3 protein: CASSYSGQEKYGYTF
CDR3 DNA: TGTGCCAGCAGTTACAGCGGACAGGAGAAATATGGCTACACCTTC

clone size: .
V gene: TRBV18
D gene: TRBD2
J gene: TRBJ2-1
CDR3 protein: CASSKGLADYNEQFF
CDR3 DNA: TGTGCCAGCTCAAAAGGACTAGCGGATTACAATGAGCAGTTCTTC

clone size: .
V gene: TRBV2
D gene: .
J gene: TRBJ2-7
CDR3 protein: CASSVNEQYF
CDR3 DNA: TGTGCCAGCAGTGTCAACGAGCAGTACTTC

clone size: .
V gene: TRBV5-1
D gene: .
J gene: TRBJ1-1
CDR3 protein: CASSLRQEINTEAFF
CDR3 DNA: TGCGCCAGCAGCCTCCGACAGGAGATTAACACTGAAGCTTTCTTT

clone size: .
V gene: TRBV9
D gene: .
J gene: TRBJ2-7
CDR3 protein: CASSVAGSTYEQYF
CDR3 DNA: TGTGCCAGCAGCGTAGCAGGCAGTACCTACGAGCAGTACTTC

clone size: .
V gene: TRBV30
D gene: .
J gene: TRBJ1-2
CDR3 protein: CAWVIRGAGGYTF
CDR3 DNA: TGTGCCTGGGTTATCCGGGGGGCGGGGGGCTACACCTTC

clone size: .
V gene: TRBV5-6
D gene: TRBD1
J gene: TRBJ1-1
CDR3 protein: CASSSGTGGTEAFF
CDR3 DNA: TGTGCCAGCAGCTCCGGGACAGGGGGTACTGAAGCTTTCTTT

clone size: .
V gene: TRBV2
D gene: TRBD1
J gene: TRBJ2-7
CDR3 protein: CACRTGGAFEYEQYF
CDR3 DNA: TGTGCCTGCAGGACAGGGGGCGCGTTTGAATACGAGCAGTACTTC

clone size: .
V gene: TRBV13
D gene: .
J gene: TRBJ2-7
CDR3 protein: CASSLRRDSYEQYF
CDR3 DNA: TGTGCCAGCAGCTTAAGGAGGGACTCCTACGAGCAGTACTTC

clone size: .
V gene: TRBV11-2
D gene: .
J gene: TRBJ2-1
CDR3 protein: CASSRANEQFF
CDR3 DNA: TGTGCCAGCAGTCGAGCTAATGAGCAGTTCTTC

clone size: .
V gene: TRBV13
D gene: .
J gene: TRBJ2-7
CDR3 protein: CASSLNGALSYEQYF
CDR3 DNA: TGTGCCAGCAGCTTAAATGGGGCCCTCTCCTACGAGCAGTACTTC

clone size: .
V gene: TRBV7-8
D gene: TRBD2
J gene: TRBJ2-1
CDR3 protein: CASSLAAGTTIGYNEQFF
CDR3 DNA: TGTGCCAGCAGCTTAGCCGCCGGGACTACCATAGGCTACAATGAGCAGTTCTTC

clone size: .
V gene: TRBV5-6
D gene: TRBD2
J gene: TRBJ2-7
CDR3 protein: CASSFWGAGEQYF
CDR3 DNA: TGTGCCAGCAGCTTTTGGGGAGCGGGGGAGCAGTACTTC

clone size: .
V gene: TRBV4-1
D gene: TRBD1
J gene: TRBJ2-7
CDR3 protein: CASSQPRQGYAEQYF
CDR3 DNA: TGCGCCAGCAGCCAACCCAGACAGGGCTATGCCGAGCAGTACTTC

clone size: .
V gene: TRBV4-1
D gene: TRBD1
J gene: TRBJ2-1
CDR3 protein: CASSHPGSRYRTGGINEQFF
CDR3 DNA: TGCGCCAGCAGCCATCCCGGGAGTAGATATAGGACAGGGGGCATTAATGAGCAGTTCTTC

clone size: .
V gene: TRBV6-5
D gene: .
J gene: TRBJ1-6
CDR3 protein: CASRGRNSPLHF
CDR3 DNA: TGTGCAAGCAGGGGCCGAAATTCACCCCTCCACTTT